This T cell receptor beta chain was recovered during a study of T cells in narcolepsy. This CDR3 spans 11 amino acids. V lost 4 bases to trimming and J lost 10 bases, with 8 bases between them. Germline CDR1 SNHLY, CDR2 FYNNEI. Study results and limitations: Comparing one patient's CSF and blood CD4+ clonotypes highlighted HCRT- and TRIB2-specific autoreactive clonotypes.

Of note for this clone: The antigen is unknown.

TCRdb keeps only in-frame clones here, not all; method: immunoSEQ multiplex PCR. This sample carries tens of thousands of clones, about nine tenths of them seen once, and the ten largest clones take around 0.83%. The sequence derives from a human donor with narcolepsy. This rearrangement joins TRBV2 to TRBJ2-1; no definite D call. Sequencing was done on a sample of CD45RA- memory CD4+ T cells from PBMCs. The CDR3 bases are TGTGCCAGCAGTGCTAGATCAGAGCAGTTCTTC. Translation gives CASSARSEQFF.